The 12 T cell receptor beta chains given below trace back to one sample, sequenced in a study of OX40 agonist ivuxolimab in advanced cancers. The protocol was immunoSEQ multiplex PCR, while the TCRdb copy is restricted to in-frame clones and leaves out a portion. The sample gives 60,000 to 75,000 clones, around 90% of which show up once; approximately 5.4% is in the top ten. The sample consisted of CD4+ or CD8+ T cells sorted from blood, taken in a trial of the OX40 agonist ivuxolimab. These receptors were taken from an adult with an advanced solid tumor such as melanoma, head and neck, liver or kidney cancer.

A word on this clone: Sequence at one end of the junction differs from germline and may be a read error. The CDR3 loop is CASTLTGVLAKNIQYF. As DNA, the CDR3 is TGTGCCAGCACTTTAACAGGGGTATTAGCCAAAAACATTCAGTACTTC. V is TRBV28 and J is TRBJ2-4; TRBD1 aligns across 7 bases. Germline V lookup: CDR1 MDHEN, CDR2 SYDVKM. The CDR3 totals 16 residues.

The chain links TRBV7-8 to TRBJ1-2, with no clear D. V lost 5 bases to trimming and J lost 0 bases, with 16 bases between them. The CDR3 is 16 amino acids. Per the germline V gene, CDR1 is SGHVS and CDR2 is FQNEAQ. The CDR3 loop is CASSVVGWYTNYGYTF. The CDR3 bases are TGTGCCAGCAGCGTCGTCGGGTGGTACACTAACTATGGCTACACCTTC.

The rearrangement uses TRBV5-8 and TRBJ1-5; TRBD1 agrees at 10 bases. CDR1 and CDR2 from the germline V gene are SGHTS and YDEGEE. The junction had 11 bases not matched to a gene; V was cut back by 5 bases and J by 0 bases. The CDR3 runs to 18 residues. CDR3 nucleotide sequence: TGTGCCAGCAGTTCCCGGACAGGGGGTACGAATAGCAATCAGCCCCAGCATTTT. Amino acids: CASSSRTGGTNSNQPQHF.

The chain carries TRBV5-4 and TRBJ1-6; TRBD1 is a possible D gene (6 bases). This CDR3 spans 17 amino acids. With 2 bases removed from V and 7 bases from J, the gap between germline ends came to 19 bases. CDR1 and CDR2 (germline): SGHNT, YYREEE (reference sequence). CDR3 nucleotides: TGTGCCAGCAGCTTTGTAATGGGGGGCGCTGGAAATTCACCCCTCCACTTT. As protein: CASSFVMGGAGNSPLHF.

This chain joins TRBV19 and TRBJ1-2; D gene uncertain. Germline CDR1 LNHDA, CDR2 SQIVND (reference sequence). The CDR3 covers 14 residues. V gave up 4 bases and J gave up 3 bases, with 12 bases separating them. This chain's CDR3 is CASSTSGSDYGYTF. CDR3 nucleotide sequence: TGTGCCAGTAGTACTTCGGGGTCCGACTATGGCTACACCTTC.

V usage is TRBV7-2 and J usage is TRBJ2-2; D might be TRBD2 (6 bases). CDR3 length: 14 residues. The V end was cut by 6 bases, the J end by 3 bases, with 11 bases between. Germline lookup yields CDR1 SGHTA and CDR2 FQGNSA. In DNA, the CDR3 is TGTGCCAGCAGTTCCGGGACTTACACCGGGGAGCTGTTTTTT. It specifies CASSSGTYTGELFF.

The rearrangement links TRBV28 to TRBJ1-1; no reliable D call. CDR1 is MDHEN and CDR2 is SYDVKM in the germline V gene. Trimming shortened V by 1 base and J by 1 base, and 7 bases separated the two germline ends. The CDR3 totals 14 residues. CDR3 DNA: TGTGCCAGCAGTTTATTTGTTCAGAACACTGAAGCTTTCTTT. Translating it yields CASSLFVQNTEAFF.

This sequence joins TRBV11-2 and TRBJ2-4; no clear D. V gave up 5 bases and J gave up 2 bases, with 13 bases separating them. This CDR3 is 15 amino acids long. The germline V gene encodes CDR1 SGHAT and CDR2 FQNNGV. The CDR3 nucleotides read TGTGCCAGCAGCCCGATCCCCTCCACCAAAAACATTCAGTACTTC. It encodes CASSPIPSTKNIQYF.

The genes are TRBV5-1 and TRBJ2-3; 10 nucleotides line up with TRBD2. Germline loops: CDR1 SGHRS, CDR2 YFSETQ. This CDR3 contains 15 residues. The J segment lost 3 bases and the V segment lost 6 bases, leaving 7 bases of the junction unmatched. The CDR3 here is CASTPSGSSTDTQYF. The DNA for the CDR3 is TGCGCCAGCACACCTAGCGGGAGTTCAACAGATACGCAGTATTTT.

The V gene is TRBV6-1, the J gene TRBJ1-2; 8 positions agree with TRBD1. This CDR3 comprises 14 residues. CDR1 and CDR2 from the germline V gene are MNHNS and SASEGT. Trimming at V came to 6 bases and at J to 7 bases, leaving 10 bases not matched to a gene. CDR3 protein: CASSKEAGGTGYTF. Written as DNA, the CDR3 is TGTGCCAGCAGCAAGGAGGCAGGGGGCACTGGCTACACCTTC.

The chain uses TRBV29-1 and TRBJ1-2; the D is unclear. V lost 5 bases to trimming and J lost 6 bases, with 13 bases between them. Germline V gene data show CDR1 as SQVTM and CDR2 as ANQGSEA. This CDR3 is built from 12 residues. The CDR3 DNA sequence: TGCAGCGTTTCGGAGAGGAGTGATGGCTACACCTTC. It specifies CSVSERSDGYTF.

In this sample, this clone turned up a few times. For the CDR3, the DNA is TGCAGCGTGATGGACAGCTTATCAGGGAATCAGCCCCAGCATTTT. Protein: CSVMDSLSGNQPQHF. J is TRBJ1-5 and V is TRBV29-1, with D possibly being TRBD1 (6 bases). V lost 6 bases, J lost 4 bases, and 19 bases lay in between. This CDR3 has 15 residues. Germline V CDR1 and CDR2: SQVTM, ANQGSEA.